This is a list of T cell receptor beta chains from one sample in a study of graft-versus-host responses after intestinal transplantation. This table comes from immunoSEQ multiplex PCR, and its TCRdb copy is limited to in-frame clones, with some not included. In the table there are 43,000 or so clones, about 95% of which are singletons. The sequencing used PBMCs, collected approximately 360 days after intestinal transplant. All receptors come from a human patient who received an intestinal transplant, so some T cells may come from the graft donor. Both conserved end residues are part of each CDR3. A D gene is named only where the DNA matches it firmly. Only some rows state a clone size, as once, few, many or a class for expanded clones.

d_call	v_call	clone_size	j_call	cdr3_nt	cdr3_aa
-	TRBV7-7	-	TRBJ2-5	TGTGCCAGCAGCTTAGGGGTTGTCCAAGAGACCCAGTACTTC	CASSLGVVQETQYF
-	TRBV2	once	TRBJ2-3	TGTGCCAGCATAGTCACACGAGGCACAGATACGCAGTATTTT	CASIVTRGTDTQYF
TRBD1	TRBV30	-	TRBJ2-3	TGTGCCGGGGACAGGGCAAAAACAGATACGCAGTATTTT	CAGDRAKTDTQYF
-	TRBV27	-	TRBJ2-7	TGTGCCAGCAGTTTATCCACAACCACCCGCGAGCAGTACTTC	CASSLSTTTREQYF
-	TRBV29-1	-	TRBJ1-5	TGCAGCGTTGGGGGAGAAAATCAGCCCCAGCATTTT	CSVGGENQPQHF
-	TRBV5-8	-	TRBJ2-6	TGTGCCAGCCGAATGGCTCATCCACACAAGTCGGGCCACGTCCTGACTTTC	CASRMAHPHKSGHVLTF
TRBD2	TRBV27	few	TRBJ2-7	TGTGCCAGCAGCCCAGCAAGCGGGGGCTACGAGCAGTACTTC	CASSPASGGYEQYF
-	TRBV7-9	-	TRBJ2-5	TGTGCCAGCAGCCGAGCGGATCAAGAGACCCAGTACTTC	CASSRADQETQYF
-	TRBV5-5	-	TRBJ2-1	TGTGCCAGCAGCTTTCACGGGGATGGCTACAATGAGCAGTTCTTC	CASSFHGDGYNEQFF
-	TRBV18	-	TRBJ2-3	TGTGCCAGCTCACTTCGCACAGATACGCAGTATTTT	CASSLRTDTQYF
TRBD2	TRBV10-3	-	TRBJ2-1	TGTGCCATCAGCTTACTAGCGGGGGGGCTCAATGAGCAGTTCTTC	CAISLLAGGLNEQFF
-	TRBV14	-	TRBJ2-7	TGTGCCAGCAGAGGGGACACCTACGAGCAGTACTTC	CASRGDTYEQYF
-	TRBV21-1	few	TRBJ2-7	TGTGCCAGTCCGGACAGGCTCTATTACGAGCAGTACTTC	CASPDRLYYEQYF
-	TRBV11-1	-	TRBJ2-7	TGTGCCAGCAGCTTTTATCCGGGATTCTACTACGAGCAGTACTTC	CASSFYPGFYYEQYF
-	TRBV11-2	-	TRBJ2-3	TGTGCCAGCAGCGTACTAGCAGATACGCAGTATTTT	CASSVLADTQYF
-	TRBV27	-	TRBJ1-5	TGTGCCAGCAGTTTATCGGTTGAGGGTAATCAGCCCCAGCATTTT	CASSLSVEGNQPQHF
-	TRBV6-6	-	TRBJ2-3	TGTGCCAGCAGTACAGTTCAAAACTACCTCACAGATACGCAGTATTTT	CASSTVQNYLTDTQYF
TRBD1	TRBV7-6	once	TRBJ1-1	TGTGCCAGCAGCCCCAGACAGGGCCGAACTGAAGCTTTCTTT	CASSPRQGRTEAFF